Presented here are 19 T cell receptor beta chains from one specimen sequenced in a study of blood T cell repertoires in COVID-19. The method was immunoSEQ multiplex PCR; TCRdb's version includes in-frame clones alone and lacks a portion of them. The table has under 250,000 clones, approximately 90% seen once; the top ten hold 2% to 3%. The sample consisted of PBMCs or T cells enriched from blood (not recorded which). The receptor set was obtained from a woman aged 25 to 39 with acute COVID-19.

This clone was detected a few times. This rearrangement joins TRBV5-4 to TRBJ1-2; maybe TRBD1 (6 bases). Trimming took 0 bases from V and 5 from J, leaving 11 bases between them. CDR3 length equals 14 residues. The germline gives CDR1 SGHNT, CDR2 YYREEE (reference sequence). The CDR3 sequence: CASSLVQGRYGYTF. The CDR3 DNA reads as TGTGCCAGCAGCTTGGTACAGGGACGGTATGGCTACACCTTC. The complete variable domain, with remaining parts taken from reference TRBV5-4 and TRBJ1-2, reads ETGVTQSPTHLIKTRGQQVTLRCSSQSGHNTVSWYQQALGQGPQFIFQYYREEENGRGNFPPRFSGLQFPNYSSELNVNALELDDSALYLCASSLVQGRYGYTFGSGTRLTVV.

J is TRBJ1-4 and V is TRBV5-1; no firm D call. Germline V CDR1 and CDR2: SGHRS, YFSETQ. The CDR3 length is 15 residues. Deletions cut 4 bases from V and 7 bases from J, with 17 bases between. As DNA, the CDR3 is TGCGCCAGCAGCATGACCCCGTCAAGAGGTGAAAAACTGTTTTTT. The encoded protein is CASSMTPSRGEKLFF.

In DNA, the CDR3 is TGTGCCACCAGTGTAGGAAGGGGACAGTCCGGTCAGCCCCAGCATTTT. It specifies CATSVGRGQSGQPQHF. The chain uses TRBV24-1 and TRBJ1-5, with TRBD1 matching over 7 bases. The trim removed 5 bases at V and 6 bases at J, leaving 12 bases unmatched. Germline assignment: CDR1 KGHDR and CDR2 SFDVKD. The CDR3 contains 16 residues.

With regard to this clone: One junction end does not reproduce the germline sequence, and a read error may be involved. The chain joins TRBV7-7 to TRBJ2-5, with 7 bases that match TRBD1. Looked up from germline, CDR1 is SSHAT and CDR2 is FNYEAQ (reference sequence). CDR3 length equals 16 residues. CDR3 in amino acids: CASSPDRDGVQETQYF. CDR3 in DNA: TGTGCTAGCAGCCCCGACAGGGATGGGGTCCAAGAGACCCAGTACTTC.

The chain couples TRBV6-4 to TRBJ2-3; 12 nucleotides match TRBD2. Germline V gene data show CDR1 as MRHNA and CDR2 as SNTAGT. The CDR3 contains 15 residues. Trimming took 3 bases from V and 6 from J; bases not matched to a gene: 4. Written as DNA, the CDR3 is TGTGCCAGCAGTGAACTAGCGGGGGGCGGCGATACGCAGTATTTT. Translated, it gives CASSELAGGGDTQYF.

The chain carries TRBV7-2 and TRBJ1-3, with 9 bases identical to TRBD1. V lost 5 bases, J lost 2 bases, and 7 bases stayed unmatched. CDR3 length: 16 amino acids. CDR1 and CDR2 (germline): SGHTA, FQGNSA. CDR3 in amino acids: CASSVPGQGTGNTIYF. The CDR3 nucleotides read TGTGCCAGCAGCGTCCCGGGACAGGGAACTGGAAACACCATATATTTT.

V is TRBV7-9 and J is TRBJ2-2, with D maybe TRBD2 (6 bases). The V end lost 1 base, the J end lost 0 bases, and 12 bases lay between the germline ends. Germline CDR1 is SEHNR and CDR2 is FQNEAQ (reference sequence). The CDR3 runs to 17 residues. The DNA for the CDR3 is TGTGCCAGCAGCTTAGAGGTGGGAGGACCGAACACCGGGGAGCTGTTTTTT. Translated: CASSLEVGGPNTGELFF.

This chain links TRBV6-5 with TRBJ2-3, with D maybe TRBD1 (6 bases). With 5 bases removed from V and 1 base from J, the gap between germline ends came to 13 bases. Germline CDR1 and CDR2: MNHEY and SVGAGI. CDR3 size: 15 residues. CDR3 in DNA: TGTGCCAGCAGTCTGACAGGCACCCGCACAGATACGCAGTATTTT. Its protein product is CASSLTGTRTDTQYF.

V usage is TRBV6-5 and J usage is TRBJ2-7, with 8 bases aligning to TRBD1. J was trimmed by 5 bases and V by 2 bases; bases with no gene match: 5. From germline, CDR1 is MNHEY and CDR2 SVGAGI. The CDR3 has 14 amino acids. CDR3: CASSYQGAIDEQYF. The CDR3 DNA sequence: TGTGCCAGCAGTTACCAGGGGGCGATCGACGAGCAGTACTTC.

V and J are TRBV15 and TRBJ1-4; 7 bases are a match to TRBD1. In germline, CDR1 is LNHNV, CDR2 YYDKDF (reference sequence). The junction had 3 bases not matched to a gene; V was cut back by 0 bases and J by 5 bases. The CDR3 spans 15 residues. The CDR3 nucleotides read TGTGCCACCAGCAGAGAGGGCAGGGGGAATGAAAAACTGTTTTTT. Protein: CATSREGRGNEKLFF.

This clone was detected ten times or more. The V and J genes are TRBV10-3 and TRBJ1-2; 7 nucleotides align to TRBD1. The CDR3 extends over 15 amino acids. CDR1 and CDR2 from the germline V gene are ENHRY and SYGVKD. Trimming took 11 bases from V and 3 from J; bases not matched to a gene: 15. The CDR3 DNA reads as TGTGCCTCCAGCGTCCTCCAGGGGGTAGACTATGGCTACACCTTC. It is translated as CASSVLQGVDYGYTF.

This sequence joins TRBV7-8 and TRBJ1-6; D is ambiguous. V lost 1 base, J lost 10 bases, and 5 bases lay in between. Germline lookup yields CDR1 SGHVS and CDR2 FQNEAQ. The CDR3 is made up of 12 amino acids. CDR3 coding DNA: TGTGCCAGCAGCTTAGGGCAATCACCCCTCCACTTT. Translated: CASSLGQSPLHF.

The rearrangement uses TRBV4-1 and TRBJ1-3; TRBD1 matches 9 bases. The length of the CDR3 is 16 residues. Germline assignment: CDR1 MGHRA and CDR2 YSYEKL. The V segment lost 4 bases and the J segment 5 bases; nucleotides outside the gene matches: 9. CDR3 nucleotide sequence: TGCGCCAGCAGCCTTTCTGGGACAGGGATTCGAAACACCATATATTTT. This sequence encodes CASSLSGTGIRNTIYF.

V is TRBV7-9 and J is TRBJ1-1; TRBD1 aligns across 9 bases. The CDR3 contains 16 residues. V gave up 5 bases and J gave up 0 bases; unmatched junction bases: 7. Per the germline V gene, CDR1 is SEHNR and CDR2 is FQNEAQ (reference sequence). In nucleotides, the CDR3 is TGTGCCAGCAGCCCTGGACAGGGGTTACTGAACACTGAAGCTTTCTTT. Its translation: CASSPGQGLLNTEAFF.

V usage is TRBV30 and J usage is TRBJ2-3, with D uncertain. This CDR3 comprises 14 residues. In germline, CDR1 is GTSNPN, CDR2 SVGIG (reference sequence). The V gene lost 1 base and the J gene lost 0 bases, with 8 bases spanning the gap. The DNA for the CDR3 is TGTGCCTGGAGTGCCTCCACTAGCACAGATACGCAGTATTTT. The encoded protein is CAWSASTSTDTQYF.

This clone has just one count. The chain combines TRBV11-2 with TRBJ1-5, with D uncertain. The germline CDR1 and CDR2 sequences are SGHAT and FQNNGV. Deletions cut 0 bases from V and 3 bases from J, with 9 bases between. The CDR3 is 15 residues long. DNA of the CDR3: TGTGCCAGCAGCTTAGATCGGGGAGTCAATCAGCCCCAGCATTTT. Protein product: CASSLDRGVNQPQHF.

Notes on this clone: An end of the junction differs from the germline gene, which may be a read error. The chain combines TRBV11-3 with TRBJ1-1; D ambiguous. This CDR3 is 12 amino acids long. Per the germline V gene, CDR1 is SGHNT and CDR2 is YENEEA. As DNA, the CDR3 is TGTGCCAGCAGCCTAGATGGCAGTGAAGCTTTCTTT. Translated, it gives CASSLDGSEAFF. Filled out from reference TRBV11-3 and TRBJ1-1, the complete variable domain reads EAGVVQSPRYKIIEKKQPVAFWCNPISGHNTLYWYLQNLGQGPELLIRYENEEAVDDSQLPKDRFSAERLKGVDSTLKIQPAELGDSAVYLCASSLDGSEAFFGQGTRLTVV.

The chain carries TRBV9 and TRBJ1-5; D perhaps matches TRBD1 (5 bases). This CDR3 has 14 residues. Trimming shortened V by 4 bases and J by 8 bases, and 16 bases separated the two germline ends. Germline CDR1 SGDLS, CDR2 YYNGEE. The CDR3: CASSFSGRGEPQHF. DNA of the CDR3: TGTGCCAGCAGCTTCTCCGGGAGGGGAGAGCCCCAGCATTTT.

CDR3 in amino acids: CASSVGWQTSTDTQYF. The CDR3 DNA reads as TGTGCCAGCAGCGTAGGTTGGCAGACTAGCACAGATACGCAGTATTTT. V gene TRBV9 combines with J gene TRBJ2-3; no clear D gene. The germline gives CDR1 SGDLS, CDR2 YYNGEE. Trimming left V 0 bases short and J 0 bases short, with 11 bases between. The CDR3 consists of 16 residues.